The 27 T cell receptor beta chains in this list originate from one sample, sequenced in a study of CD8+ T cells in alopecia areata. After isolation, RNA underwent reverse transcription to generate cDNA as the sequencing template. Sequencing used immunoSEQ multiplex PCR; TCRdb keeps in-frame clones, though not all of them. This table holds approximately 130,000 clones, approximately 57% found once. Stated treatment: oral pan-JAK inhibitor, 5-10 mg twice daily. The material sequenced was CD4+ T cells sorted from blood, taken at week 4, from a patient treated with tofacitinib. The source is a human donor with alopecia areata.

The chain employs TRBV12-5 and TRBJ2-1, with D hard to call. This CDR3 is 10 amino acids long. CDR1 and CDR2 (germline): LGHNT, FRNRAP. V was trimmed by 5 bases and J by 8 bases, leaving 4 bases between them. CDR3 in amino acids: CASGGDEQFF. CDR3 nucleotides: TGTGCTAGTGGTGGGGATGAGCAGTTCTTC.

In its sample, this clone was seen a few times. The V gene is TRBV29-1, the J gene TRBJ2-3; D is ambiguous. Germline CDR1 is SQVTM and CDR2 is ANQGSEA. V dropped 1 base and J dropped 1 base, with 9 bases sitting between them. The CDR3 contains 14 residues. In DNA form, the CDR3 reads TGCAGCGTTGAAGCGGTCGCGGGCACAGATACGCAGTATTTT. Translating gives CSVEAVAGTDTQYF.

The DNA for the CDR3 is TGTGCCTGGAGCCTTAGGGGAGGAGTCGCGGGAGTAACAGATACGCAGTATTTT. Its translation: CAWSLRGGVAGVTDTQYF. The rearrangement joins TRBV30 to TRBJ2-3, with TRBD2 matching over 7 bases. CDR1 and CDR2 from the germline V gene are GTSNPN and SVGIG (reference sequence). This CDR3 is 18 amino acids long. V trimming: 3 bases; J trimming: 3 bases; junction bases outside the gene matches: 18.

A remark on this clone: Other DNA variants within this sample encode the same CDR3. The chain joins TRBV6-5 to TRBJ1-1; D remains ambiguous. Trimming stripped 8 bases from V and 1 base from J, with 5 bases between. The CDR3 is 11 residues long. CDR1 is MNHEY and CDR2 is SVGAGI in the germline V gene. CDR3 nucleotides: TGTGCCAGCCGACGGAACACTGAAGCTTTCTTT. It yields the protein CASRRNTEAFF.

The CDR3 is CASSFNGDIQYF. The CDR3 DNA reads TGCGCCAGCAGCTTCAATGGGGACATTCAGTACTTC. This chain uses TRBV5-1 with TRBJ2-4; D gene uncertain. CDR3 length equals 12 residues. The germline gives CDR1 SGHRS, CDR2 YFSETQ. V dropped 2 bases and J dropped 8 bases, with 8 bases sitting between them.

A few counts support this clone. The CDR3 bases are TGTGCCAGCAGCCACAGGTCGGAAGAATCACCCCTCCACTTT. Protein product: CASSHRSEESPLHF. The chain uses TRBV5-6 and TRBJ1-6; a weak D match, TRBD1 (5 bases). Germline V lookup: CDR1 SGHDT, CDR2 YYEEEE. The germline V and J ends were trimmed by 4 bases and 10 bases, with 15 bases remaining between them. The CDR3 is 14 amino acids.

V and J are TRBV5-1 and TRBJ1-4; possibly TRBD1 for D (5 bases). From germline, CDR1 is SGHRS and CDR2 YFSETQ. The CDR3 runs 13 residues. Trimming removed 4 bases from V and 7 bases from J, with 11 bases in between. The CDR3 region has the DNA TGCGCCAGCAGCAGGGGCGCGGGTGAAAAACTGTTTTTT. It is translated as CASSRGAGEKLFF.

CDR3 DNA sequence: TGTGCCAGCAGCTTAGATGGGACAACTCGCGAGACCCAGTACTTC. Translated, it gives CASSLDGTTRETQYF. The chain has TRBV7-2 and TRBJ2-5; possibly TRBD1 for D (6 bases). Trimming cost V 1 base and J 5 bases, with 14 bases left between them. This CDR3 has 15 residues. Germline lookup yields CDR1 SGHTA and CDR2 FQGNSA.

This clone was seen a single time. The chain is built from TRBV29-1 and TRBJ1-1; no reliable D call. This CDR3 region has 14 residues. Trimming shortened V by 4 bases and J by 4 bases, and 16 bases separated the two germline ends. CDR1 is SQVTM, CDR2 ANQGSEA, per germline. The CDR3 nucleotides read TGCAGCGTTGTGGTAGGGCGGTCGAGCACTGAAGCTTTCTTT. Amino acid sequence: CSVVVGRSSTEAFF.

V usage is TRBV30 and J usage is TRBJ1-3; D is unresolved. Trimming removed 5 bases from V and 4 bases from J, with 6 bases in between. The germline gives CDR1 GTSNPN, CDR2 SVGIG (reference sequence). The CDR3 has 11 residues. The CDR3 nucleotides are TGTGCCTGGGGACGAGGAAACACCATATATTTT. This sequence encodes CAWGRGNTIYF.

In its sample, this clone was seen a few times. V is TRBV2 and J is TRBJ1-6; unclear D gene. This CDR3 is 14 amino acids long. Trimming removed 5 bases at V and 8 bases at J, with 13 bases between. Per germline, CDR1 SNHLY and CDR2 FYNNEI. For the CDR3, the DNA is TGTGCCAGCAGTACTACAAGGAATGATTCACCCCTCCACTTT. It codes for CASSTTRNDSPLHF.

The rearrangement joins TRBV29-1 to TRBJ2-6; D is undetermined. This CDR3 spans 12 amino acids. V was shortened by 5 bases and J by 1 base, with 3 bases between the two germline ends. The germline gives CDR1 SQVTM, CDR2 ANQGSEA. CDR3 loop: CSVLSGANVLTF. CDR3 nucleotide sequence: TGCAGCGTTCTATCTGGGGCCAACGTCCTGACTTTC.

The chain recombines TRBV5-6 with TRBJ2-7; TRBD1 aligns across 8 bases. Germline values: CDR1 SGHDT, CDR2 YYEEEE. This CDR3 is built from 16 residues. The J segment lost 1 base and the V segment lost 2 bases, leaving 8 bases of the junction unmatched. The CDR3 loop is CASSFPPGQASYEQYF. DNA for the CDR3: TGTGCCAGCAGCTTTCCACCGGGACAGGCGTCCTACGAGCAGTACTTC.

The genes are TRBV29-1 and TRBJ2-7, with TRBD1 matching 9 bases. V shed 7 bases, J shed 7 bases, and the junction held 17 bases outside the gene matches. The germline gives CDR1 SQVTM, CDR2 ANQGSEA. CDR3 length: 15 amino acids. The CDR3 DNA follows: TGCAGCGCAATAATTTCCGGGACAGGGCGGCGGGAGCAGTACTTC. This gives the protein CSAIISGTGRREQYF.

This sequence joins TRBV15 and TRBJ1-2, with unresolved D. V lost 0 bases and J 5 bases, leaving 13 bases between the germline ends. The CDR3 extends over 15 amino acids. From germline, CDR1 is LNHNV and CDR2 YYDKDF (reference sequence). Here the CDR3 reads CATSRDPGSGYGYTF. The CDR3 region has the DNA TGTGCCACCAGCAGAGATCCGGGCAGTGGGTATGGCTACACCTTC.

This clone appeared once. The V gene is TRBV27, the J gene TRBJ2-7; D gene uncertain. Looked up from germline, CDR1 is MNHEY and CDR2 is SMNVEV (reference sequence). V was shortened by 4 bases and J by 2 bases, with 15 bases between the two germline ends. The length of the CDR3 is 15 residues. The CDR3 protein is CASSSTGSPTYEQYF. For the CDR3, the DNA is TGTGCCAGCAGTTCTACCGGGTCACCGACCTACGAGCAGTACTTC.

V usage is TRBV4-3 and J usage is TRBJ1-5; D is unclear. CDR3 length: 15 residues. The germline V gene encodes CDR1 LGHNA and CDR2 YSLEER. Trimming pared 4 bases from V and 4 bases from J, leaving 14 bases between. CDR3 sequence reads: CASSPHWVRNQPQHF. CDR3 nucleotide sequence: TGCGCCAGCAGCCCACACTGGGTTCGGAATCAGCCCCAGCATTTT.

The V call is TRBV9, the J call TRBJ2-3; D not resolved. This CDR3 comprises 14 residues. The germline V and J ends were trimmed by 3 bases and 2 bases, with 10 bases remaining between them. Looked up from germline, CDR1 is SGDLS and CDR2 is YYNGEE. The CDR3 DNA reads TGTGCCAGCAGCGAGACGGCCGTCACAGATACGCAGTATTTT. This codes for CASSETAVTDTQYF.

The chain carries TRBV4-2 and TRBJ2-5; the D gene is possibly TRBD2 (5 bases). The CDR3 is made up of 14 amino acids. V was cut by 3 bases and J by 5 bases, with 13 bases left in between. The germline V gene has CDR1 LGHNA and CDR2 YNFKEQ. The CDR3: CASSHDSPGETQYF. CDR3 nucleotide sequence: TGTGCCAGCAGCCACGACTCTCCGGGGGAGACCCAGTACTTC.

The CDR3, as DNA: TGTGCCAGCAGCTTTTTGGATACGCAGTATTTT. It translates to CASSFLDTQYF. This sequence joins TRBV5-6 and TRBJ2-3; D gene uncertain. The germline gives CDR1 SGHDT, CDR2 YYEEEE. V lost 2 bases to trimming and J lost 6 bases, with 4 bases between them. The CDR3 is 11 amino acids. Full variable domain (rest looked up from reference TRBV5-6 and TRBJ2-3): DAGVTQSPTHLIKTRGQQVTLRCSPKSGHDTVSWYQQALGQGPQFIFQYYEEEERQRGNFPDRFSGHQFPNYSSELNVNALLLGDSALYLCASSFLDTQYFGPGTRLTVL.

This clone has only a few counts. V is TRBV7-2 and J is TRBJ1-1; D is ambiguous. The CDR3 totals 13 residues. V lost 5 bases and J lost 0, with 7 bases in between. Germline-derived CDR1 and CDR2 are SGHTA and FQGNSA. CDR3 nucleotide sequence: TGTGCCAGCAGCACACAGCTGAACACTGAAGCTTTCTTT. Its translation: CASSTQLNTEAFF. Full variable domain (remainder filled in from reference TRBV7-2 and TRBJ1-1): GAGVSQSPSNKVTEKGKDVELRCDPISGHTALYWYRQSLGQGLEFLIYFQGNSAPDKSGLPSDRFSAERTGGSVSTLTIQRTQQEDSAVYLCASSTQLNTEAFFGQGTRLTVV.

This sequence joins TRBV30 and TRBJ2-1; D uncertain. The CDR3 extends over 11 amino acids. The V end lost 2 bases, the J end lost 5 bases, and 4 bases lay between the germline ends. Germline CDR1 is GTSNPN and CDR2 is SVGIG (reference sequence). CDR3 amino acids: CAWSRDNEQFF. The CDR3 DNA is TGTGCCTGGAGTAGAGACAATGAGCAGTTCTTC.

This chain links TRBV4-3 with TRBJ2-5; D call uncertain. Germline CDR1 and CDR2: LGHNA and YSLEER. The CDR3 totals 13 residues. Trimming took off 4 bases at V and 5 bases at J, with 11 bases between the two ends. The DNA for the CDR3 is TGCGCCAGCAGCCTATATGTCAGGGAGACCCAGTACTTC. Translation: CASSLYVRETQYF.

This clone was observed once. The chain is built from TRBV29-1 and TRBJ1-2; D may be TRBD1 (5 bases). Trimming pared 3 bases from V and 8 bases from J, leaving 16 bases between. The CDR3 runs 13 residues. Germline V gives CDR1 SQVTM, CDR2 ANQGSEA. CDR3 amino acids: CSVEGPGARGYTF. The DNA for the CDR3 is TGCAGCGTTGAGGGTCCTGGGGCCAGGGGCTACACCTTC.

V gene TRBV30 combines with J gene TRBJ1-2, with D unclear. The CDR3 has 13 residues. Trimming cost V 3 bases and J 2 bases, with 10 bases left between them. Germline CDR1 is GTSNPN and CDR2 is SVGIG (reference sequence). The CDR3, as DNA: TGTGCCTGGAGCCTACCCCAGAACTATGGCTACACCTTC. Its translation: CAWSLPQNYGYTF.

The V and J genes are TRBV30 and TRBJ2-1; tentatively, D is TRBD2 (7 bases). Trimming removed 0 bases at V and 10 bases at J, with 13 bases between. The CDR3 spans 13 residues. Germline V lookup: CDR1 GTSNPN, CDR2 SVGIG (reference sequence). CDR3 protein: CAWSVRGGWEQFF. CDR3 nucleotides: TGTGCCTGGAGTGTAAGGGGGGGCTGGGAGCAGTTCTTC.

This rearrangement joins TRBV28 to TRBJ2-5; a weak D match, TRBD2 (5 bases). Trimming took off 3 bases at V and 6 bases at J, with 11 bases between the two ends. CDR1 and CDR2 (germline): MDHEN, SYDVKM. The CDR3 length is 13 residues. The CDR3 DNA sequence: TGTGCCAGCAGTTTCCGGGGATTGCAGACCCAGTACTTC. This sequence encodes CASSFRGLQTQYF.